The clone carrying this TCR beta chain was counted a few times. What it binds is not known. The source material, roughly 20-31 mg of unsorted bulk tissue, was used to co-extract RNA and DNA. The sample belongs to a study of tumor-infiltrating lymphocytes in primary liver carcinoma. Overall study context: Stage T1-T3 N0M0 and a size of roughly 4.2 to 11 cm characterized the tumors.

General study results and limits: When set against blood, tumors had a significantly higher top-250-clone fraction (p = 0.039). Only about 7-24% of top clones were detected in each of the five tumor regions.

V was clipped by 7 bases and J by 2 bases, with 3 bases between them. Germline V CDR1 and CDR2: KGHDR, SFDVKD. The CDR3 length is 11 residues. Total RNA amounting to 500 ng was the source from which TCR beta cDNA was made with a constant-region primer. Sequencing libraries for TCR beta derived from three nested multiplex PCR rounds that used slightly modified ARM-PCR. The first two PCR rounds used TRBV1-TRBV30 forward primers with a C-beta reverse primer, roughly 10 cycles each. TCRdb reprocessed the multiplex PCR reads with MiXCR, giving one entry per CDR3 protein. The sample contains 95,000 to 150,000 distinct CDR3 sequences, roughly 69% of which appear only once.

This chain connects TRBV24-1 to TRBJ2-3; D is unresolved. Source material: liver tumor tissue from sampling region 1. Described subset: tumor region T1, superior pole. This clonotype was obtained from a woman between 55 and 75 years old with primary liver carcinoma and hepatitis B virus infection. The CDR3 DNA reads TGTGCCACCAGCGACACAGATACGCAGTATTTT. Amino acids: CATSDTDTQYF.